The 24 T cell receptor beta chains below were found in one sample sequenced in a study of beta chain features in type 1 diabetes. Expressed TCRB transcripts were sequenced after all isolated RNA was converted to cDNA. Assay: immunoSEQ multiplex PCR; the TCRdb copy retains only in-frame clones and omits some. The sample contains about 900,000 clones, 15% to 20% of which appear only once. The sequenced material came from naive CD4+ T cells from blood. These receptors were taken from a woman aged 18-29 years in good health.

This chain joins TRBV19 and TRBJ2-1, with no clear D. Per the germline V gene, CDR1 is LNHDA and CDR2 is SQIVND (reference sequence). V lost 3 bases and J lost 3, with 15 bases in between. The CDR3 contains 16 residues. For the CDR3, the DNA is TGTGCCAGTAGTATTTTGCCGGGTGGGCTCTACAATGAGCAGTTCTTC. Amino acids: CASSILPGGLYNEQFF.

The chain recombines TRBV5-4 with TRBJ2-1; D is unclear. Germline V gene sequence: CDR1 SGHNT, CDR2 YYREEE (reference sequence). The CDR3 covers 15 residues. Trimming shortened V by 0 bases and J by 4 bases, and 11 bases separated the two germline ends. CDR3 sequence reads: CASSLGSPTYNEQFF. The CDR3 DNA reads as TGTGCCAGCAGCTTGGGGTCCCCTACATACAATGAGCAGTTCTTC.

The V call is TRBV6-6, the J call TRBJ1-3; the match to TRBD1 covers 7 bases. Trimming cost V 7 bases and J 1 base; bases outside gene matches: 4. Germline loops: CDR1 MNHNY, CDR2 SVGAGI (reference sequence). This CDR3 has 14 residues. The chain's CDR3 is CASTGTASGNTIYF. The CDR3 DNA follows: TGTGCCAGCACCGGGACAGCATCTGGAAACACCATATATTTT.

This clone was seen a single time. The rearrangement uses TRBV27 and TRBJ1-2; D ambiguous. The V and J ends lost 4 bases and 5 bases respectively, with 11 bases between them. The CDR3 has 13 residues. Germline values: CDR1 MNHEY, CDR2 SMNVEV (reference sequence). Written as DNA, the CDR3 is TGTGCCAGCAGTTCCTCGTGGCAATATGGCTACACCTTC. It codes for CASSSSWQYGYTF.

The chain's CDR3 is CASSPGLAGIQETQYF. The CDR3 DNA sequence: TGTGCCAGTAGTCCGGGCCTAGCGGGGATACAAGAGACCCAGTACTTC. The rearrangement links TRBV19 to TRBJ2-5, with 9 bases fitting TRBD2. Per germline, CDR1 LNHDA and CDR2 SQIVND (reference sequence). CDR3 length: 16 residues. Trimming took 5 bases from V and 2 from J; bases not matched to a gene: 9.

A few counts support this clone. The rearrangement links TRBV7-2 to TRBJ2-1; D possibly uses TRBD1 or TRBD2 (6 bases each). Germline CDR1 and CDR2: SGHTA and FQGNSA. The V and J ends lost 1 base and 6 bases respectively, with 19 bases between them. The CDR3 contains 17 residues. The CDR3 bases are TGTGCCAGCAGCTTAGTGGGACTCGGGACAACAAGCAATGAGCAGTTCTTC. This codes for CASSLVGLGTTSNEQFF.

This clone was observed a handful of times. The rearrangement uses TRBV29-1 and TRBJ2-3; 16 nucleotides line up with TRBD2. The ends lost 3 bases at V and 3 bases at J; junction bases unmatched: 9. In germline, CDR1 is SQVTM, CDR2 ANQGSEA. This CDR3 comprises 18 residues. CDR3 residues: CSVERGRGLAGGTDTQYF. The CDR3 DNA reads as TGCAGCGTTGAGAGGGGACGGGGACTAGCGGGAGGGACAGATACGCAGTATTTT.

This rearrangement joins TRBV6-5 to TRBJ2-7, with D possibly being TRBD2 (5 bases). The CDR3 has 13 residues. The V gene's germline CDR1 is MNHEY and CDR2 SVGAGI. Trimming pared 10 bases from V and 6 bases from J, leaving 19 bases between. The CDR3 DNA follows: TGTGCCACCATGTGGACGGCCGGAGGCGAGCAGTACTTC. This gives the protein CATMWTAGGEQYF.

The chain carries TRBV18 and TRBJ1-3; no reliable D call. V gave up 5 bases and J gave up 1 base, with 6 bases separating them. The CDR3 is made up of 13 amino acids. Germline values: CDR1 KGHSH, CDR2 LQKENI. CDR3 loop: CASSAASGNTIYF. DNA of the CDR3: TGTGCCAGCTCAGCCGCGTCTGGAAACACCATATATTTT.

V usage is TRBV18 and J usage is TRBJ2-7; TRBD1 agrees at 8 bases. The CDR3 extends over 14 amino acids. V was clipped by 6 bases and J by 3 bases; unmatched bases: 7. Germline V gene lookup returns CDR1 KGHSH and CDR2 LQKENI. The CDR3 DNA reads TGTGCCAGCTCGAGCATTACAGGGGGCTACGAGCAGTACTTC. Its translation is CASSSITGGYEQYF.

This chain connects TRBV27 to TRBJ2-5; the D is unclear. V was pared by 0 bases and J by 3 bases, with 8 bases between. The CDR3 has 14 amino acids. Germline assignment: CDR1 MNHEY and CDR2 SMNVEV (reference sequence). Written as DNA, the CDR3 is TGTGCCAGCAGTTTATCTGGGCTAAAAGAGACCCAGTACTTC. It codes for CASSLSGLKETQYF.

The chain is built from TRBV28 and TRBJ2-7; 9 bases map to TRBD1. This CDR3 has 15 residues. CDR1 is MDHEN and CDR2 is SYDVKM in the germline V gene. V was pared by 5 bases and J by 1 base, with 6 bases of the junction left unmatched. CDR3 DNA sequence: TGTGCCAGCAGTACAGGGACAGGGTCTTCCTACGAGCAGTACTTC. It translates to CASSTGTGSSYEQYF.

This clone was counted between two and nine times. The chain is built from TRBV7-2 and TRBJ2-4; D uncertain. V gave up 2 bases and J gave up 0 bases, with 8 bases separating them. Germline V gene lookup returns CDR1 SGHTA and CDR2 FQGNSA. This CDR3 has 15 residues. CDR3 region: CASSLTLLAKNIQYF. In nucleotides, the CDR3 is TGTGCCAGCAGCTTAACTTTACTAGCCAAAAACATTCAGTACTTC.

This clone showed up just a few times. The chain links TRBV7-3 to TRBJ2-2; no reliable D call. CDR3 length: 16 residues. Germline V gives CDR1 SGHTA, CDR2 FQGTGA. V was shortened by 6 bases and J by 0 bases, with 14 bases between the two germline ends. CDR3 bases: TGTGCCAGCAGGTCACGCAGAGCCTCGAACACCGGGGAGCTGTTTTTT. Protein product: CASRSRRASNTGELFF.

The chain couples TRBV7-9 to TRBJ1-1; D unclear. Germline CDR1 reads SEHNR; CDR2 reads FQNEAQ (reference sequence). The CDR3 totals 15 residues. V lost 6 bases to trimming and J lost 5 bases, with 19 bases between them. The CDR3 here is CASSRRSSSGTEAFF. CDR3 bases: TGTGCCAGCAGTCGACGGAGTAGTTCGGGAACTGAAGCTTTCTTT.

This clone was counted between two and nine times. The chain combines TRBV25-1 with TRBJ2-1; no reliable D call. The germline V gene has CDR1 MGHDK and CDR2 SYGVNS. Trimming pared 8 bases from V and 4 bases from J, leaving 6 bases between. The CDR3 totals 11 residues. This CDR3 is CASLGYNEQFF. DNA of the CDR3: TGTGCCAGCTTGGGATACAATGAGCAGTTCTTC.

This sequence joins TRBV9 and TRBJ2-1; 10 positions agree with TRBD2. The junction had 12 bases not matched to a gene; V was cut back by 0 bases and J by 9 bases. The CDR3 is 17 residues long. Germline CDR1 SGDLS, CDR2 YYNGEE. The CDR3: CASSVEATSGYLGEQFF. The CDR3 nucleotides read TGTGCCAGCAGCGTAGAAGCGACTAGCGGGTACCTCGGTGAGCAGTTCTTC.

This clone was observed a few times. This chain connects TRBV4-2 to TRBJ1-4; possibly TRBD1 for D (6 bases). CDR1 is LGHNA, CDR2 YNFKEQ, per germline. Trimming removed 3 bases from V and 0 bases from J, with 8 bases in between. CDR3 size: 15 residues. The CDR3 is CASSQGQPTNEKLFF. The CDR3 bases are TGTGCCAGCAGCCAGGGACAACCAACTAATGAAAAACTGTTTTTT.

The chain is built from TRBV6-6 and TRBJ2-1; 13 nucleotides agree with TRBD2. The CDR3 extends over 15 amino acids. Germline V lookup: CDR1 MNHNY, CDR2 SVGAGI (reference sequence). V shed 4 bases and J 8 bases; nucleotides not matched to a gene: 5. The CDR3 sequence is CASSFGTSGNDEQFF. CDR3 DNA sequence: TGTGCCAGCAGTTTCGGGACTAGCGGGAATGATGAGCAGTTCTTC.

The V call is TRBV7-3, the J call TRBJ2-5, with TRBD2 as a possible D gene (5 bases). The CDR3 contains 16 residues. Trimming took off 1 base at V and 5 bases at J, with 17 bases between the two ends. The germline gives CDR1 SGHTA, CDR2 FQGTGA. CDR3 coding DNA: TGTGCCAGCAGCTTAAATTCTGGGAGTAGGATGGAGACCCAGTACTTC. Translation gives CASSLNSGSRMETQYF.

This clone was observed a handful of times. This chain links TRBV28 with TRBJ2-7, with 11 bases that match TRBD2. This CDR3 contains 16 residues. CDR1 MDHEN and CDR2 SYDVKM come from the germline V gene. The J segment lost 5 bases and the V segment lost 0 bases, leaving 6 bases of the junction unmatched. CDR3 in DNA: TGTGCCAGCAGTTTATGGGCTAGCGGGAGGAATGACGAGCAGTACTTC. The encoded protein is CASSLWASGRNDEQYF.

The CDR3 nucleotides read TGTGCCAGCAGTGCCTACACTGAAGCTTTCTTT. As protein: CASSAYTEAFF. The V call is TRBV6-5, the J call TRBJ1-1; D gene unclear. The CDR3 runs to 11 residues. Germline CDR1 MNHEY, CDR2 SVGAGI. Trimming removed 5 bases at V and 3 bases at J, with 4 bases between.

In this sample, this clone turned up a few times. This chain uses TRBV9 with TRBJ2-1; TRBD2 agrees at 7 bases. This CDR3 has 15 amino acids. Germline V gives CDR1 SGDLS, CDR2 YYNGEE. The trim removed 4 bases at V and 7 bases at J, leaving 11 bases unmatched. The CDR3 protein is CASSPYLAARNEQFF. For the CDR3, the DNA is TGTGCCAGCAGCCCCTATCTAGCGGCAAGAAATGAGCAGTTCTTC.

The table lists this clone with a few counts. The chain recombines TRBV4-2 with TRBJ2-5; 11 bases match TRBD2. V lost 6 bases to trimming and J lost 4 bases; unmatched junction nucleotides: 7. This CDR3 spans 15 amino acids. CDR1 LGHNA and CDR2 YNFKEQ come from the germline V gene. The DNA of the CDR3 is TGTGCCAGCAGACTACTAGCGGGAGAGGGAGAGACCCAGTACTTC. It codes for CASRLLAGEGETQYF.